These 21 T cell receptor beta chains were sequenced from one sample in a study of cytomegalovirus exposure and HLA in healthy donors. PCR employed 60 Vbeta and 13 Jbeta primers. Clones were read by immunoSEQ multiplex PCR, and TCRdb kept only the in-frame ones, dropping some. The profile shows roughly 100,000 clones, more than 80% of them singletons. The sample consisted of PBMCs. The receptor set was obtained from a man aged 18 to 29 in good health and CMV-seronegative.

This clone has more than one count but fewer than ten. The chain carries TRBV6-1 and TRBJ2-6; 7 nucleotides line up with TRBD2. The CDR3 covers 17 residues. V lost 1 base and J lost 0; bases outside the gene matches: 3. Per the germline V gene, CDR1 is MNHNS and CDR2 is SASEGT. This CDR3 is CASSEGEGLSGANVLTF. The CDR3 nucleotides read TGTGCCAGCAGTGAAGGGGAGGGCCTCTCTGGGGCCAACGTCCTGACTTTC.

V usage is TRBV9 and J usage is TRBJ2-2; 7 nucleotides align to TRBD2. J was trimmed by 4 bases and V by 5 bases; bases with no gene match: 8. Germline V lookup: CDR1 SGDLS, CDR2 YYNGEE. This CDR3 comprises 15 residues. This CDR3 is CASRERDLSTGELFF. The DNA of the CDR3 is TGTGCCAGCAGGGAGCGGGACCTTAGCACCGGGGAGCTGTTTTTT.

V and J are TRBV2 and TRBJ2-3; unclear D gene. Looked up from germline, CDR1 is SNHLY and CDR2 is FYNNEI. CDR3 size: 15 residues. V dropped 2 bases and J dropped 4 bases, with 13 bases sitting between them. The DNA for the CDR3 is TGTGCCAGCAGTGAACGAAAGACTCGGGCAGATACGCAGTATTTT. It codes for CASSERKTRADTQYF.

This clone was detected ten times or more. This sequence joins TRBV6-1 and TRBJ2-7; 7 bases line up with TRBD1. V was pared by 6 bases and J by 3 bases, with 11 bases of the junction left unmatched. In germline, CDR1 is MNHNS, CDR2 SASEGT. This CDR3 has 15 amino acids. CDR3: CASSVTGTVNYEQYF. The CDR3 coding sequence is TGTGCCAGCAGCGTAACCGGGACAGTGAACTACGAGCAGTACTTC.

The chain couples TRBV7-8 to TRBJ1-1, with no clear D. The CDR3 has 15 amino acids. Germline CDR1 is SGHVS and CDR2 is FQNEAQ. Trimming cost V 5 bases and J 2 bases, with 15 bases left between them. The CDR3 region is CASSTRPRDNTEAFF. In DNA, the CDR3 is TGTGCCAGCAGCACACGGCCTCGGGATAACACTGAAGCTTTCTTT.

Notes on this clone: Compared with germline, one end of the junction differs, possibly owing to a read error. The chain couples TRBV7-9 to TRBJ2-1; 7 bases map to TRBD2. The CDR3 runs 16 residues. The germline V gene encodes CDR1 SEHNR and CDR2 FQNEAQ (reference sequence). CDR3 protein: CAGRAGEPSSYNEQFF. CDR3 bases: TGTGCCGGCAGGGCGGGAGAACCCTCTTCCTACAATGAGCAGTTCTTC.

This clone was picked up one time. The chain combines TRBV28 with TRBJ1-1; tentative D call: TRBD1 (5 bases). The CDR3 runs 16 residues. V gave up 6 bases and J gave up 0 bases, with 17 bases separating them. CDR1 and CDR2 (germline): MDHEN, SYDVKM. The CDR3 nucleotides read TGTGCCAGCAGCCCCCTCGGAAGGGGAATGAACACTGAAGCTTTCTTT. This encodes CASSPLGRGMNTEAFF. The full variable domain, with the rest looked up from reference TRBV28 and TRBJ1-1, is DVKVTQSSRYLVKRTGEKVFLECVQDMDHENMFWYRQDPGLGLRLIYFSYDVKMKEKGDIPEGYSVSREKKERFSLILESASTNQTSMYLCASSPLGRGMNTEAFFGQGTRLTVV.

The chain carries TRBV7-9 and TRBJ2-1; D not certain. Trimming left V 2 bases short and J 8 bases short, with 4 bases between. The CDR3 loop spans 11 amino acids. Germline CDR1 and CDR2: SEHNR and FQNEAQ (reference sequence). CDR3 bases: TGTGCCAGCAGCTTATCCGATGAGCAGTTCTTC. Translation: CASSLSDEQFF.

The chain recombines TRBV5-6 with TRBJ2-1, with TRBD2 as a possible D gene (6 bases). From germline, CDR1 is SGHDT and CDR2 YYEEEE. V lost 4 bases and J lost 9, with 20 bases in between. This CDR3 has 15 amino acids. CDR3 protein: CASSELAVAGGEQFF. The CDR3, as DNA: TGTGCCAGCAGCGAATTAGCGGTCGCCGGCGGTGAGCAGTTCTTC.

A single count supports this clone. The rearrangement joins TRBV18 to TRBJ2-1; D gene unclear. Germline CDR1 and CDR2: KGHSH and LQKENI. V shed 2 bases and J shed 7 bases, with 12 bases lying between them. There are 14 residues in the CDR3. CDR3 nucleotides: TGTGCCAGCTCACCATCGCGTAGAGTAAATGAGCAGTTCTTC. This gives the protein CASSPSRRVNEQFF.

The J gene is TRBJ2-5, the V gene TRBV11-2, with 9 bases identical to TRBD1. CDR3 length: 15 amino acids. Germline CDR1 SGHAT, CDR2 FQNNGV. Trimming removed 0 bases from V and 2 bases from J; junction bases left unmatched: 1. The CDR3 sequence: CASSLEGTGQETQYF. In DNA, the CDR3 is TGTGCCAGCAGCTTAGAAGGGACAGGGCAAGAGACCCAGTACTTC.

J is TRBJ1-5 and V is TRBV7-6; possible D gene TRBD1, 5 bases. V was trimmed by 0 bases and J by 0 bases, leaving 12 bases between them. Germline-derived CDR1 and CDR2 are SGHVS and FNYEAQ. The length of the CDR3 is 17 residues. CDR3 in amino acids: CASSLAPPGYSNQPQHF. CDR3 nucleotides: TGTGCCAGCAGCTTAGCGCCTCCAGGGTATAGCAATCAGCCCCAGCATTTT. The full variable domain, completed using reference TRBV7-6 and TRBJ1-5, is GAGVSQSPRYKVTKRGQDVALRCDPISGHVSLYWYRQALGQGPEFLTYFNYEAQQDKSGLPNDRFSAERPEGSISTLTIQRTEQRDSAMYRCASSLAPPGYSNQPQHFGDGTRLSIL.

The chain employs TRBV7-9 and TRBJ2-7, with 9 bases lining up with TRBD1. The germline V gene has CDR1 SEHNR and CDR2 FQNEAQ (reference sequence). This CDR3 contains 14 residues. V was pared by 1 base and J by 4 bases, with 2 bases of the junction left unmatched. The CDR3 spells CASSLDRGLYEQYF. CDR3 nucleotides: TGTGCCAGCAGCTTAGACAGGGGGCTATACGAGCAGTACTTC.

This sequence joins TRBV27 and TRBJ1-3; D might be TRBD1 (6 bases). The CDR3 contains 18 residues. V was shortened by 0 bases and J by 4 bases, with 19 bases between the two germline ends. The germline V gene has CDR1 MNHEY and CDR2 SMNVEV (reference sequence). In DNA, the CDR3 is TGTGCCAGCAGTTTATCCGGGCAGGGGATCTCCCTAGGAAACACCATATATTTT. This translates into CASSLSGQGISLGNTIYF.

V usage is TRBV6-5 and J usage is TRBJ2-7; 7 nucleotides align to TRBD2. CDR3 length equals 15 residues. CDR1 MNHEY and CDR2 SVGAGI come from the germline V gene. V trimming: 2 bases; J trimming: 0 bases; junction bases outside the gene matches: 4. The CDR3 loop reads CASSYGGSPSYEQYF. As DNA, the CDR3 is TGTGCCAGCAGTTACGGCGGGAGCCCCTCCTACGAGCAGTACTTC.

Written as DNA, the CDR3 is TGTGCCAGCAGCTCCGAACCTAGCGGGAGGTACAATGAGCAGTTCTTC. Translated, it gives CASSSEPSGRYNEQFF. V and J are TRBV7-3 and TRBJ2-1, with TRBD2 identical over 11 bases. The CDR3 has 16 amino acids. From germline, CDR1 is SGHTA and CDR2 FQGTGA. V trimming: 4 bases; J trimming: 4 bases; junction bases outside the gene matches: 6.

This clone was counted a single time. This chain joins TRBV14 and TRBJ1-2; D is perhaps TRBD1 (6 bases). Germline CDR1 is SGHDN and CDR2 is FVKESK. Trimming shortened V by 1 base and J by 8 bases, and 14 bases separated the two germline ends. The length of the CDR3 is 14 residues. In DNA form, the CDR3 reads TGTGCCAGCAGCCAAGCGGCCAGGGGAGTGGGCTACACCTTC. It encodes CASSQAARGVGYTF.

The chain employs TRBV2 and TRBJ2-7; tentative D call: TRBD1 (5 bases). The CDR3 has 13 amino acids. Trimming took 7 bases from V and 2 from J, leaving 12 bases between them. CDR1 and CDR2 from the germline V gene are SNHLY and FYNNEI. Here the CDR3 DNA reads TGTGCCAGCAATTCCGACAGCCCCTACGAGCAGTACTTC. Amino acids: CASNSDSPYEQYF.

The V gene is TRBV29-1, the J gene TRBJ2-7, with D perhaps matching TRBD2 (6 bases). The V end lost 5 bases, the J end lost 1 base, and 18 bases lay between the germline ends. The CDR3 spans 15 residues. The germline V gene has CDR1 SQVTM and CDR2 ANQGSEA. The CDR3 DNA follows: TGCAGCGTTCCTACTAACCCTCGGGGGTCCTACGAGCAGTACTTC. Translation: CSVPTNPRGSYEQYF.

This rearrangement joins TRBV15 to TRBJ2-2, with 10 bases lining up with TRBD1. V was clipped by 6 bases and J by 7 bases; unmatched bases: 5. There are 14 residues in the CDR3. The germline V gene encodes CDR1 LNHNV and CDR2 YYDKDF (reference sequence). The CDR3, as DNA: TGTGCCACCAGAAGGGACAGGGGCGGCGGGGAGCTGTTTTTT. Translation: CATRRDRGGGELFF.

This clone was found once. This chain links TRBV7-8 with TRBJ2-7; TRBD2 might be the D (6 bases). V shed 5 bases and J shed 4 bases, with 15 bases lying between them. Germline V gene lookup returns CDR1 SGHVS and CDR2 FQNEAQ. CDR3 length equals 14 residues. DNA for the CDR3: TGTGCCAGCAGCCCCACGGGACTCATTTACGAGCAGTACTTC. The encoded protein is CASSPTGLIYEQYF.